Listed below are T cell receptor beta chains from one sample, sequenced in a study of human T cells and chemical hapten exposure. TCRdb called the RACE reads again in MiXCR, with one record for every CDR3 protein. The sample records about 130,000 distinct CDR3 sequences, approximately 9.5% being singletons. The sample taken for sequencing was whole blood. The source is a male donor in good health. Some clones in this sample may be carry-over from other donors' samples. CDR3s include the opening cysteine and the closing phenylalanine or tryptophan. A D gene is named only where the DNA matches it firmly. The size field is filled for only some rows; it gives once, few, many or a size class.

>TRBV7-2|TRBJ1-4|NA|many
CASSTTYGEKLFF
TGTGCCAGCAGCACCACGTACGGGGAAAAACTGTTTTTT
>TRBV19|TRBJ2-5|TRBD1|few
CASSATWTGSFQETQYF
TGTGCCAGTAGTGCGACCTGGACAGGGTCCTTCCAAGAGACCCAGTACTTC
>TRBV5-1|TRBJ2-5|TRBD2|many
CASSLAPGGLQETQYF
TGCGCCAGCAGCTTGGCGCCGGGGGGACTGCAAGAGACCCAGTACTTC
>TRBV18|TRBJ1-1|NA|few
CASSPGQELTEAFF
TGTGCCAGCTCACCGGGACAAGAACTCACTGAAGCTTTCTTT
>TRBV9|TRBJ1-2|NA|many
CASSRLNLYTF
TGTGCCAGCAGTCGCCTAAACCTCTACACCTTC
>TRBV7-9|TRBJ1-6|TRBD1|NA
CASSLPGTADSPLHF
TGTGCCAGCAGCTTACCCGGGACAGCGGATTCACCCCTCCACTTT
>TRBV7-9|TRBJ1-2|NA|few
CASSLGSNPPNYGYTF
TGTGCCAGCAGCTTGGGTTCAAATCCACCAAACTATGGCTACACCTTC
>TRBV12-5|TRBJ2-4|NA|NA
CASGGGSALNIQYF
TGTGCTAGTGGAGGGGGTAGCGCCTTAAACATTCAGTACTTC
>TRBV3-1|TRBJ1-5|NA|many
CASSLRLGNQPQHF
TGTGCCAGCAGCCTGCGTTTAGGTAATCAGCCCCAGCATTTT
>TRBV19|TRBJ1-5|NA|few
CASSIPPGIGLYSNQPQHF
TGTGCCAGTAGTATACCGCCGGGCATCGGCCTTTATAGCAATCAGCCCCAGCATTTT
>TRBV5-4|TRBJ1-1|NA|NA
CASSFRDRPNTEAFF
TGTGCCAGCAGCTTCCGGGACCGGCCGAACACTGAAGCTTTCTTT